The 13 T cell receptor beta chains presented below share a single source sample, sequenced in a study of long-term antiretroviral therapy in people with HIV. Survey-level resolution applied to immunoSEQ assay v3.0. Repertoires were generated with immunoSEQ multiplex PCR, while TCRdb's copy carries only in-frame clones and drops some. The table records about 28,000 clones, roughly 92% of them present only once. Material: unsorted PBMCs, obtained 6.2 years after starting antiretroviral therapy. These TCRs come from a man in his forties with HIV.

This clone has just a few counts. This rearrangement joins TRBV11-3 to TRBJ1-2, with D uncertain. Germline CDR1 is SGHNT and CDR2 is YENEEA. V dropped 5 bases and J dropped 4 bases, with 11 bases sitting between them. This CDR3 has 13 residues. The CDR3 here is CASSPGSVYGYTF. CDR3 sequence (DNA): TGTGCCAGCAGCCCGGGCTCCGTCTATGGCTACACCTTC.

The V gene is TRBV25-1, the J gene TRBJ2-5, with 7 bases aligning to TRBD2. Germline CDR1 is MGHDK and CDR2 is SYGVNS. Trimming removed 3 bases from V and 5 bases from J; junction bases left unmatched: 18. CDR3 length: 18 residues. The CDR3 reads CASSDPPGGAGRIETQYF. CDR3 sequence (DNA): TGTGCCAGCAGTGACCCTCCCGGGGGAGCGGGACGGATTGAGACCCAGTACTTC. Based on the CDR3 plus reference TRBV25-1 and TRBJ2-5, the full variable domain is EADIYQTPRYLVIGTGKKITLECSQTMGHDKMYWYQQDPGMELHLIHYSYGVNSTEKGDLSSESTVSRIRTEHFPLTLESARPSHTSQYLCASSDPPGGAGRIETQYFGPGTRLLVL.

The gene calls are TRBV5-1 and TRBJ1-1; D ambiguous. The CDR3 contains 14 residues. V shed 1 base and J shed 4 bases, with 11 bases lying between them. Per the germline V gene, CDR1 is SGHRS and CDR2 is YFSETQ. CDR3 bases: TGCGCCAGCAGCTTGTTAGGGATCGGCACTGAAGCTTTCTTT. Translating gives CASSLLGIGTEAFF.

In this sample, this clone turned up a few times. The chain joins TRBV7-2 to TRBJ2-5; D unresolved. This CDR3 is built from 14 residues. Germline CDR1 SGHTA, CDR2 FQGNSA. V lost 1 base and J 0 bases, leaving 6 bases between the germline ends. The CDR3 spells CASSLVAYQETQYF. For the CDR3, the DNA is TGTGCCAGCAGCTTAGTGGCGTACCAAGAGACCCAGTACTTC.

The chain recombines TRBV5-6 with TRBJ2-2; 8 bases agree with TRBD2. The trim removed 3 bases at V and 2 bases at J, leaving 9 bases unmatched. The germline V gene has CDR1 SGHDT and CDR2 YYEEEE. This CDR3 comprises 17 residues. The CDR3 nucleotides read TGTGCCAGCAGCTCCAGGAGACTAGCGCCAAACACCGGGGAGCTGTTTTTT. Residues: CASSSRRLAPNTGELFF.

The rearrangement links TRBV4-2 to TRBJ1-4, with TRBD1 identical over 7 bases. The V and J ends lost 1 base and 5 bases, in that order; junction bases with no gene match: 7. Germline CDR1 reads LGHNA; CDR2 reads YNFKEQ. The length of the CDR3 is 16 residues. Written as DNA, the CDR3 is TGTGCCAGCAGCCAAGCTGCGAGGGACAGCAATGAAAAACTGTTTTTT. The encoded protein is CASSQAARDSNEKLFF.

The chain carries TRBV5-1 and TRBJ2-7; D is possibly TRBD2 (5 bases). The CDR3 spans 12 residues. Germline V lookup: CDR1 SGHRS, CDR2 YFSETQ. The V gene lost 2 bases and the J gene lost 3 bases, with 6 bases spanning the gap. This CDR3 reads CASSFGSYEQYF. CDR3 nucleotides: TGCGCCAGCAGCTTTGGGAGCTACGAGCAGTACTTC.

This chain uses TRBV4-2 with TRBJ2-7; TRBD2 matches 9 bases. The CDR3 spans 16 residues. J gave up 0 bases and V 0 bases, and 3 bases lay outside the gene matches. Germline values: CDR1 LGHNA, CDR2 YNFKEQ. CDR3 residues: CASSQEGGGDSYEQYF. Here the CDR3 DNA reads TGTGCCAGCAGCCAAGAGGGCGGGGGGGACTCCTACGAGCAGTACTTC.

V is TRBV9 and J is TRBJ1-2; D is unresolved. Per germline, CDR1 SGDLS and CDR2 YYNGEE. The V end lost 2 bases, the J end lost 2 bases, and 7 bases lay between the germline ends. There are 13 residues in the CDR3. DNA for the CDR3: TGTGCCAGCAGCGTCGGGCAGAACTATGGCTACACCTTC. This translates into CASSVGQNYGYTF.

This chain connects TRBV11-2 to TRBJ2-7; 7 bases match TRBD2. CDR3 length: 15 amino acids. Germline lookup yields CDR1 SGHAT and CDR2 FQNNGV. V lost 0 bases, J lost 2 bases, and 4 bases stayed unmatched. This chain's CDR3 is CASSLDGGGPYEQYF. The CDR3 DNA is TGTGCCAGCAGCTTAGATGGGGGGGGACCCTACGAGCAGTACTTC. The full variable domain, in which reference TRBV11-2 and TRBJ2-7 provide the parts outside the CDR3, is EAGVAQSPRYKIIEKRQSVAFWCNPISGHATLYWYQQILGQGPKLLIQFQNNGVVDDSQLPKDRFSAERLKGVDSTLKIQPAKLEDSAVYLCASSLDGGGPYEQYFGPGTRLTVT.

V gene TRBV5-4 combines with J gene TRBJ2-2; D gene unclear. V lost 0 bases, J lost 1 base, and 7 bases lay in between. This CDR3 is 15 amino acids long. The germline V gene has CDR1 SGHNT and CDR2 YYREEE (reference sequence). The CDR3 bases are TGTGCCAGCAGCTTGGGTGCAGGGAACACCGGGGAGCTGTTTTTT. Translated, it gives CASSLGAGNTGELFF. Based on the CDR3 plus reference TRBV5-4 and TRBJ2-2, the full variable domain is ETGVTQSPTHLIKTRGQQVTLRCSSQSGHNTVSWYQQALGQGPQFIFQYYREEENGRGNFPPRFSGLQFPNYSSELNVNALELDDSALYLCASSLGAGNTGELFFGEGSRLTVL.

This chain links TRBV19 with TRBJ2-1; D unclear. Germline V gene sequence: CDR1 LNHDA, CDR2 SQIVND (reference sequence). The V end lost 4 bases, the J end lost 8 bases, and 9 bases lay between the germline ends. The CDR3 totals 12 residues. The CDR3 spells CASSKDRYEQFF. CDR3 in DNA: TGTGCCAGTAGTAAAGACCGCTATGAGCAGTTCTTC.

The chain carries TRBV5-1 and TRBJ1-2; no definite D call. The germline gives CDR1 SGHRS, CDR2 YFSETQ. This CDR3 contains 15 residues. Trimming left V 0 bases short and J 8 bases short, with 17 bases between. The CDR3 DNA reads TGCGCCAGCAGCTTGGATGGCACGAAGACATCAGGCTACACCTTC. As protein: CASSLDGTKTSGYTF.